Listed below are T cell receptor beta chains from one sample, sequenced in a study of CD8+ T cells in alopecia areata. The repertoire was sequenced with immunoSEQ multiplex PCR; TCRdb's copy has only in-frame clones and lacks some. The data contain about 160,000 clones, more than 40% of them singletons. The sample consisted of CD4+ T cells sorted from blood. The source is a human donor with alopecia areata. Both conserved end residues are part of each CDR3. D genes are given only for firm matches. Where a row states a size, it is once, few, many or the class of an expanded clone; other rows omit it.

-,TRBV29-1,TRBJ2-1,-,TGCAGCCTCCGAGGTAACAATGAGCAGTTCTTC,CSLRGNNEQFF
-,TRBV5-1,TRBJ2-3,-,TGCGCCAGCACCGAGGGAAATACGCAGTATTTT,CASTEGNTQYF
-,TRBV7-6,TRBJ2-1,-,TGTGCCAGCAGCTTAGGATTTGGGGGAGAAGAACAGTTCTTC,CASSLGFGGEEQFF
-,TRBV7-8,TRBJ2-4,few,TGTGCCAGCAGCCGGGGAAGGAACCTAGCCAAAAACATTCAGTACTTC,CASSRGRNLAKNIQYF
TRBD2,TRBV29-1,TRBJ2-1,-,TGCAGCGTTGAGGGTGCGGGAGTGGTGAATGAGCAGTTCTTC,CSVEGAGVVNEQFF
-,TRBV29-1,TRBJ1-5,-,TGCAGCACGGCGGAGGGTGGTGGCAATCAGCCCCAGCATTTT,CSTAEGGGNQPQHF
TRBD1,TRBV28,TRBJ2-1,-,TGTGCCAGCAGTTTACCACAGGGGGCGCATGAGCAGTTCTTC,CASSLPQGAHEQFF
-,TRBV5-1,TRBJ2-3,few,TGCGCCAGCAGCTTGGAGGGTCTGGGAGTGGTGCGGGGTACGCAGTATTTT,CASSLEGLGVVRGTQYF
TRBD1,TRBV29-1,TRBJ2-5,few,TGCAGCGTTGAAGATTGGAGACAGGGGCAGACCCAGTACTTC,CSVEDWRQGQTQYF
-,TRBV4-1,TRBJ2-7,-,TGCGCCAGCAGCCAAGCCCCGGTTGGGAATGCCTACGAGCAGTACTTC,CASSQAPVGNAYEQYF
-,TRBV30,TRBJ2-5,few,TGTGCCTGGAGTGTACGTAACGCCGAGACCCAGTACTTC,CAWSVRNAETQYF
TRBD1,TRBV27,TRBJ2-7,-,TGTGCCAGCAGTACCTACAGGGACAGGGGGAACGAGCAGTACTTC,CASSTYRDRGNEQYF
-,TRBV7-9,TRBJ2-2,few,TGTGCCAGCAGCTTAGATCGGAACGGGGAGCTGTTTTTT,CASSLDRNGELFF
-,TRBV6-1,TRBJ2-1,-,TGTGCCAGCAGTGACCTCGGCGACCAGGGTGGCAATGAGCAGTTCTTC,CASSDLGDQGGNEQFF
TRBD1,TRBV29-1,TRBJ1-4,once,TGCAGCGTCGGGACAGAGAATGAAAAACTGTTTTTT,CSVGTENEKLFF
TRBD1,TRBV7-3,TRBJ1-1,-,TGTGCCAGCAGCCAAGGGGGCGGAAACACTGAAGCTTTCTTT,CASSQGGGNTEAFF
TRBD2,TRBV5-1,TRBJ2-7,-,TGCGCCAGCAGCTTGTTAGCGGGAGGGCCGTACGAGCAGTACTTC,CASSLLAGGPYEQYF
TRBD2,TRBV5-1,TRBJ2-1,-,TGCGCCAGCAGCTTGGCCGGTAGTAGCGGGATCTTCTATAGGCCACCCCAGTTCTTC,CASSLAGSSGIFYRPPQFF
TRBD2,TRBV29-1,TRBJ2-1,-,TGCAGCGTTGAATTGGCTAGCGGCGCCAATGAGCAGTTCTTC,CSVELASGANEQFF
-,TRBV5-6,TRBJ2-2,few,TGTGCCAGCAGCTTGTACACCGGGGAGCTGTTTTTT,CASSLYTGELFF
-,TRBV28,TRBJ2-7,few,TGTGCCAGCAGTTTCGGTAGCGCGGGGCGAGAGCAGTACTTC,CASSFGSAGREQYF
-,TRBV7-9,TRBJ2-1,few,TGTGCCAGCAGCTTTAGTCAAAACAATGAGCAGTTCTTC,CASSFSQNNEQFF
-,TRBV10-3,TRBJ1-2,few,TGTGCCATTCAGACTCGCGGTGGCTACACCTTC,CAIQTRGGYTF
-,TRBV5-1,TRBJ2-5,-,TGCGCCAGCAGCTTGGACGGGGCGTTACCGCTTGGGGAGACCCAGTACTTC,CASSLDGALPLGETQYF
-,TRBV30,TRBJ2-1,few,TGTGCCTGGAGCGCCATGTATGAGCAGTTCTTC,CAWSAMYEQFF
-,TRBV29-1,TRBJ2-1,-,TGCAGCGTTGAAAGGCTAGATAATGAGCAGTTCTTC,CSVERLDNEQFF
TRBD2,TRBV4-1,TRBJ2-5,few,TGCGCCAGCAGCTTGGGACTAGCGGGATACCAAGAGACCCAGTACTTC,CASSLGLAGYQETQYF
-,TRBV14,TRBJ1-2,-,TGTGCCAGCAGCCAATCGGGACACTACACCTTC,CASSQSGHYTF
-,TRBV5-6,TRBJ2-1,-,TGTGCCAGCACCCTAACCGACAATGAGCAGTTCTTC,CASTLTDNEQFF
-,TRBV20-1,TRBJ2-1,-,TGCAGTGCTAGCGGCGGGAATGAGCAGTTCTTC,CSASGGNEQFF
-,TRBV6-1,TRBJ1-2,-,TGTGCCAGCAGTGAAGGGAACTATGGCTACACCTTC,CASSEGNYGYTF
-,TRBV28,TRBJ2-3,once,TGTGCCAGCACTTATGCGGATACGCAGTACTTT,CASTYADTQYF
-,TRBV29-1,TRBJ1-2,few,TGCAGCGTTGGGAAGGGTAGGGGTTCGTCTAACTATGGCTACACCTTC,CSVGKGRGSSNYGYTF
-,TRBV29-1,TRBJ2-3,-,TGCAGCGTTGCAGGCCGACTAAGCACAGATACGCAGTATTTT,CSVAGRLSTDTQYF
-,TRBV10-2,TRBJ2-5,-,TGCGCCAGCAGTGGTTTGTTCCAAGAGACCCAGTACTTC,CASSGLFQETQYF
-,TRBV30,TRBJ1-1,-,TGTGCCTGGAGTCGGGGGGGGCTGAACACTGAAGCTTTCTTT,CAWSRGGLNTEAFF
TRBD1,TRBV27,TRBJ1-2,-,TGTGCCAGCAGTTTACGCGAACAGGGGGATGGCTACACCTTC,CASSLREQGDGYTF
TRBD1,TRBV29-1,TRBJ2-6,-,TGCAGCGTTGGGGGCCGGACAGGGGGCGGCTCTGGGGCCAACGTCCTGACTTTC,CSVGGRTGGGSGANVLTF
-,TRBV30,TRBJ1-2,once,TGTGCCTGGAGTGGGGGTCTGGGACGCTATGGCTACACCTTC,CAWSGGLGRYGYTF
-,TRBV7-3,TRBJ2-5,few,TGTGCCAGCAGCAGGGGCGTACAAGAGACCCAGTACTTC,CASSRGVQETQYF
TRBD1,TRBV4-1,TRBJ2-1,-,TGCGCCAGCAGCCAAGAGCACAGGGGGCGGAATGACAATGAGCAGTTCTTC,CASSQEHRGRNDNEQFF
TRBD1,TRBV29-1,TRBJ2-7,-,TGCAGCGTTGCCCCCCGACAGGGGGCCTACGAGCAGTACTTC,CSVAPRQGAYEQYF
-,TRBV5-1,TRBJ2-1,few,TGCGCCAGCAGCTTGGCACTGGACTCTTCCGTGAATGAGCAGTTCTTC,CASSLALDSSVNEQFF
TRBD1,TRBV29-1,TRBJ2-1,-,TGCAGCGTCAGGGGGACAGGGGGCTCGTTGGATGAGCAGTTCTTC,CSVRGTGGSLDEQFF
TRBD2,TRBV14,TRBJ2-1,many,TGTGCCAGCAGCCAAGATCGACCGGGACTAGCGTGGAATGAGCAGTTCTTC,CASSQDRPGLAWNEQFF
-,TRBV6-4,TRBJ1-1,-,TGTGCCAGCAGTGTTGGGGTCGGGCTCAACACTGAAGCTTTCTTT,CASSVGVGLNTEAFF
-,TRBV5-1,TRBJ2-7,-,TGCGCCAGCAGCTTGGCCTACGAGCAGTACTTC,CASSLAYEQYF
-,TRBV29-1,TRBJ1-1,-,TGCAGCGTTGAGGCCCAGGTATACGTTGAAGCTTTCTTT,CSVEAQVYVEAFF
-,TRBV6-1,TRBJ2-5,-,TGTGCCAGCAGTGTTTTGGCGGAGACCCAGTACTTC,CASSVLAETQYF
-,TRBV28,TRBJ2-5,few,TGTGCTTCTCAGCAGGAGACCCAGTACTTC,CASQQETQYF
TRBD2,TRBV7-2,TRBJ2-4,-,TGTGCCAGCAGCCCTCGACTAGCGGGAGGTGACATTCAGTACTTC,CASSPRLAGGDIQYF
-,TRBV15,TRBJ2-3,few,TGTGCCACCAGCAGAGGACATGGCACAGATACGCAGTATTTT,CATSRGHGTDTQYF
-,TRBV27,TRBJ2-3,-,TGTGCCAGCAGACGGGACACTATCACAGATACGCAGTATTTT,CASRRDTITDTQYF
-,TRBV5-1,TRBJ2-1,-,TGCGCCAGCAGCTTGGACATTTATGAGCAGTTCTTC,CASSLDIYEQFF
-,TRBV7-2,TRBJ2-1,-,TGTGCCAGCAGCTTGACCGGGACAACAAAGAATGAGCAGTTCTTC,CASSLTGTTKNEQFF